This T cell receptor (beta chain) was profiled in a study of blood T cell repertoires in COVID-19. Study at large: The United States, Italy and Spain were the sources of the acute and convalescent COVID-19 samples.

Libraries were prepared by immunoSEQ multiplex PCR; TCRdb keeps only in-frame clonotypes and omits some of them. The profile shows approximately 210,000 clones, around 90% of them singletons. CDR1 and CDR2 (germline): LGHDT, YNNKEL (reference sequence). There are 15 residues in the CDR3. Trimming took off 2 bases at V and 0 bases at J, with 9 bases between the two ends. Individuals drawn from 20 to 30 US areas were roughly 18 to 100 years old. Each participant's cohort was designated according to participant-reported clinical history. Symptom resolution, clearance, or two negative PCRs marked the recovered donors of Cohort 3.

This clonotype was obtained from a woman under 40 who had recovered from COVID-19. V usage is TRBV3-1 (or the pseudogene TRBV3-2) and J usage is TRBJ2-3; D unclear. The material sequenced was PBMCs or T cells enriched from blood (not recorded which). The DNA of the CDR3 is TGTGCCAGCAGCCAAACCATGACTAGCACAGATACGCAGTATTTT. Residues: CASSQTMTSTDTQYF.